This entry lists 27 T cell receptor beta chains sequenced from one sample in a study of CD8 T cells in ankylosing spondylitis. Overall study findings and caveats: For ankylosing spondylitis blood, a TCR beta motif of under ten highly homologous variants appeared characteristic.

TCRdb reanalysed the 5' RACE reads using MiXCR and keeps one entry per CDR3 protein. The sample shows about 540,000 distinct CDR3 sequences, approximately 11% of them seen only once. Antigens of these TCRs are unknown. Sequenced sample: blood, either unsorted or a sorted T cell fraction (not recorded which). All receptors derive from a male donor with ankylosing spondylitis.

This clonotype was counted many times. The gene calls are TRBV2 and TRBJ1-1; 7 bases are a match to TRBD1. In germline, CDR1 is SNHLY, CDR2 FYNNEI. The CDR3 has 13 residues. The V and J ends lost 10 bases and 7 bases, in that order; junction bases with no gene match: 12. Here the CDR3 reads CATGVQGLGEAFF. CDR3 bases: TGTGCCACCGGGGTACAGGGGCTGGGTGAAGCTTTCTTT.

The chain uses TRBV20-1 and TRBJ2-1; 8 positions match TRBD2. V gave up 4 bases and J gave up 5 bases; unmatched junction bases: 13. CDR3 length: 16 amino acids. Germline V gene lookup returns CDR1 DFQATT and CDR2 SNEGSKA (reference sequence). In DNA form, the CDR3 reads TGCAGTGCTACGTGGGCTAGCGGGCGAAACCACAATGAGCAGTTCTTC. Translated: CSATWASGRNHNEQFF.

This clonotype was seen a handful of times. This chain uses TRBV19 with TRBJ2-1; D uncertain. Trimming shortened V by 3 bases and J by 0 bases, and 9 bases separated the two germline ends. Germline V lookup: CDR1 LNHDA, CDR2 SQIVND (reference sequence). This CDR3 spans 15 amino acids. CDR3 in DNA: TGTGCCAGTAGTATTGGCAGGAGCTCCTACAATGAGCAGTTCTTC. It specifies CASSIGRSSYNEQFF.

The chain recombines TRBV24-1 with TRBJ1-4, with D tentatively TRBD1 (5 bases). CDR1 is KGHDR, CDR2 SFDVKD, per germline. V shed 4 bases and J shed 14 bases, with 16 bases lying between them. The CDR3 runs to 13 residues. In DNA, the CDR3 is TGTGCCACCAGTGAAACCGCAGGGAGTCTGCTGTTTTTT. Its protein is CATSETAGSLLFF.

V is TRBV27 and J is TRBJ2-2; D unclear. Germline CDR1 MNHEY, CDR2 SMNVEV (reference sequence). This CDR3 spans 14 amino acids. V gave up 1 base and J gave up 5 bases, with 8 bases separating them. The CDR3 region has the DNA TGTGCCAGCAGTTTATTCCACAGAACCGGGGAGCTGTTTTTT. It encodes CASSLFHRTGELFF.

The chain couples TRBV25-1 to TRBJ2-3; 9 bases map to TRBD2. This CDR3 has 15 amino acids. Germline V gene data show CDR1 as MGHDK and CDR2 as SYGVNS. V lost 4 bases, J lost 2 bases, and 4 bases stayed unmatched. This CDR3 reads CASSVSGRSTDTQYF. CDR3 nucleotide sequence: TGTGCCAGCAGTGTTAGCGGGAGATCCACAGATACGCAGTATTTT. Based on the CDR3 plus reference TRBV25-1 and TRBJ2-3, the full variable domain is EADIYQTPRYLVIGTGKKITLECSQTMGHDKMYWYQQDPGMELHLIHYSYGVNSTEKGDLSSESTVSRIRTEHFPLTLESARPSHTSQYLCASSVSGRSTDTQYFGPGTRLTVL.

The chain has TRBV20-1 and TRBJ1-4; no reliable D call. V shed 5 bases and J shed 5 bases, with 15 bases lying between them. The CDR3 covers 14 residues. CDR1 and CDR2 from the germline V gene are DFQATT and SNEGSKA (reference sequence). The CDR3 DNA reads TGCAGTGCTGGTTTGGTCGGGCGAAATGAAAAACTGTTTTTT. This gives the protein CSAGLVGRNEKLFF.

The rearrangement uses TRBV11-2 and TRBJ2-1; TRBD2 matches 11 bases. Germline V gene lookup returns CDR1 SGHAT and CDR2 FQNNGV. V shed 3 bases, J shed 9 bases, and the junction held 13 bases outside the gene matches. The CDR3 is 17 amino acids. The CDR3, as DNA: TGTGCCAGCAGCTTTTCTAGCGGGAGGATGGGGGGGACTGAGCAGTTCTTC. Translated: CASSFSSGRMGGTEQFF.

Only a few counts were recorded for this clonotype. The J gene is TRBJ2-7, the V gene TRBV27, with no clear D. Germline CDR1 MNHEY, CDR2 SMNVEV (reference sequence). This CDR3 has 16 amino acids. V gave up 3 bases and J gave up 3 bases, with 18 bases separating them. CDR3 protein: CASSFARSVTIYEQYF. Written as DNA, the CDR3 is TGTGCCAGCAGTTTCGCTCGATCGGTAACCATCTACGAGCAGTACTTC.

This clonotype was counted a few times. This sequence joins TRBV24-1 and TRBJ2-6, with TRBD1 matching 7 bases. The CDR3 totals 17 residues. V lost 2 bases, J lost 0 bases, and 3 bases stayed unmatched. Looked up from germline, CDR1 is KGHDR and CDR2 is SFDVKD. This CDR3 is CATSDWDSRSGANVLTF. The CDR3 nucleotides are TGTGCCACCAGTGATTGGGACAGCCGCTCTGGGGCCAACGTCCTGACTTTC.

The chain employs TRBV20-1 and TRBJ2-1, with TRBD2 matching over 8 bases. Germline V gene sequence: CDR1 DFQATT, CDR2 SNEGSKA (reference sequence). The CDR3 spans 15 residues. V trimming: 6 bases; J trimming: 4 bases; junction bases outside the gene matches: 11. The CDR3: CSAPRRGLGYNEQFF. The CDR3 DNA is TGCAGTGCACCCCGTCGGGGACTAGGATACAATGAGCAGTTCTTC.

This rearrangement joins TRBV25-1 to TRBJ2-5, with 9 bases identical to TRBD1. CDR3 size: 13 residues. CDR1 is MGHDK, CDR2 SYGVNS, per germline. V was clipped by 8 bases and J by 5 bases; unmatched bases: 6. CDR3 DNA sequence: TGTGCCAGCGTAACAGGGGGCCGGGAGACCCAGTACTTC. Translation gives CASVTGGRETQYF.

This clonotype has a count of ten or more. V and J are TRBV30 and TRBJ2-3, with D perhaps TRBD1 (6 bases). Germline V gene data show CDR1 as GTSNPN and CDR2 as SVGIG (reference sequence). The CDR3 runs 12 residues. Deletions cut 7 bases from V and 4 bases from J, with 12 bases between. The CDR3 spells CASHREPDTQYF. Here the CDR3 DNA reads TGTGCCTCCCACAGGGAGCCAGATACGCAGTATTTT.

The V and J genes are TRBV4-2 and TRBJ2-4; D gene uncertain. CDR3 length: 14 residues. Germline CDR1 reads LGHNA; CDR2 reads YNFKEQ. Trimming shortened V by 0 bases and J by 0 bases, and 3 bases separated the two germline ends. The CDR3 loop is CASSQELAKNIQYF. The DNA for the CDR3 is TGTGCCAGCAGCCAAGAGCTAGCCAAAAACATTCAGTACTTC.

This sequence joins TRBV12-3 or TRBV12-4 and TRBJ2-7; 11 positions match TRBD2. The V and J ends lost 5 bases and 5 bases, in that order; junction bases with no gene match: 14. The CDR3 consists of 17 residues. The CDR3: CASSLHELAGVRNEQYV. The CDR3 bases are TGTGCCAGCAGTCTTCACGAACTAGCGGGAGTGAGGAACGAGCAGTACGTC.

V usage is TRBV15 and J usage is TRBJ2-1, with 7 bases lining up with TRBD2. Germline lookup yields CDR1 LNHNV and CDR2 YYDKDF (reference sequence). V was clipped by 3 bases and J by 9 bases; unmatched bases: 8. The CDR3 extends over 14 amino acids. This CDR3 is CATSRGGVQSEQFF. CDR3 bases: TGTGCCACCAGCAGGGGGGGGGTCCAGAGTGAGCAGTTCTTC.

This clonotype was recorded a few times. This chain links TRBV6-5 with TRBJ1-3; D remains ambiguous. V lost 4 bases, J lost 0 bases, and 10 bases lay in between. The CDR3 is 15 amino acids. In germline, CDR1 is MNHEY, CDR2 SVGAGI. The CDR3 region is CASSSREYSGNTIYF. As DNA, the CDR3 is TGTGCCAGCAGTTCCCGGGAGTACTCTGGAAACACCATATATTTT.

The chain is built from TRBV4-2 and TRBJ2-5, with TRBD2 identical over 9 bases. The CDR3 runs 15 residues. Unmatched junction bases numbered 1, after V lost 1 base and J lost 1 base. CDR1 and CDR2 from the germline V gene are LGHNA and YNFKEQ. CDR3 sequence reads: CASSQVSGSQETQYF. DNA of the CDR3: TGTGCCAGCAGCCAAGTTAGCGGGAGCCAAGAGACCCAGTACTTC.

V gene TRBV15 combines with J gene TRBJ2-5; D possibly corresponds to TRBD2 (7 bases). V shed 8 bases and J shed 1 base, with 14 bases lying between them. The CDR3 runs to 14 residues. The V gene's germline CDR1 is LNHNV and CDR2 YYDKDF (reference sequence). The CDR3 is CATRKGGFQETQYF. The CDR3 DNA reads TGTGCCACCCGTAAGGGGGGGTTCCAAGAGACCCAGTACTTC.

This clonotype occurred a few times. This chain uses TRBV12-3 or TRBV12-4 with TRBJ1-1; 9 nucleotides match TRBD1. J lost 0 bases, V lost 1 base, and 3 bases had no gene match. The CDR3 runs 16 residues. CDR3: CASSLDRGPMNTEAFF. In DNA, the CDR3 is TGTGCCAGCAGTTTAGACAGGGGGCCAATGAACACTGAAGCTTTCTTT.

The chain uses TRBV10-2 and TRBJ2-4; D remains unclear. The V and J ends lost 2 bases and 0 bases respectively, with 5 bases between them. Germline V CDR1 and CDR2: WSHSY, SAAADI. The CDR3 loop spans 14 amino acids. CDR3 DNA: TGCGCCAGCAGTGAGGGGGAAGCCAAAAACATTCAGTACTTC. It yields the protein CASSEGEAKNIQYF.

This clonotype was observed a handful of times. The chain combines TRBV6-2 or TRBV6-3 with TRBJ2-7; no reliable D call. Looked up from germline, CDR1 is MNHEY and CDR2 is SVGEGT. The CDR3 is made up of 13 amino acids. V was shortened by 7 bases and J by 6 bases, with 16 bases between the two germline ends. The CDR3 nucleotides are TGTGCCAGCAAAATTCAACGCGACGGCGAGCAGTACTTC. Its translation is CASKIQRDGEQYF.

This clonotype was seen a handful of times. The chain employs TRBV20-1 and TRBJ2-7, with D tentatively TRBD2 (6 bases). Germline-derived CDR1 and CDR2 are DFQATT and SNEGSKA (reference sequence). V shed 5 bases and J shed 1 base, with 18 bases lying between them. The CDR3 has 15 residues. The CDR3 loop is CSAEAVAVTSYEQYF. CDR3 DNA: TGCAGTGCTGAGGCGGTAGCGGTCACTTCCTACGAGCAGTACTTC.

CDR3 sequence reads: CTCSQRLVGVEWDTQYF. For the CDR3, the DNA is TGTACCTGCAGCCAAAGACTAGTTGGGGTGGAGTGGGATACGCAGTATTTT. The V call is TRBV15, the J call TRBJ2-3, with a possible D match to TRBD2 (6 bases). There are 17 residues in the CDR3. CDR1 and CDR2 (germline): LNHNV, YYDKDF (reference sequence).

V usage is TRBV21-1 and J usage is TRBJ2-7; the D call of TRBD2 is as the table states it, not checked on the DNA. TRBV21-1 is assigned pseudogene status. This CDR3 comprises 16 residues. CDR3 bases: TGTGCCAGCACCCCACGGGAAGGTCCTGATGTCTACGAGCAGTACGTC. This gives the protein CASTPREGPDVYEQYV.

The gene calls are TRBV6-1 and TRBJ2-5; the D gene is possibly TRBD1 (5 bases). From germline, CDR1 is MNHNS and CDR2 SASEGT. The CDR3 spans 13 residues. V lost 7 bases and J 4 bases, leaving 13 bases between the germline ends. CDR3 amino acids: CASTENRGETQYF. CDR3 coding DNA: TGTGCCAGCACCGAAAATAGGGGAGAGACCCAGTACTTC.

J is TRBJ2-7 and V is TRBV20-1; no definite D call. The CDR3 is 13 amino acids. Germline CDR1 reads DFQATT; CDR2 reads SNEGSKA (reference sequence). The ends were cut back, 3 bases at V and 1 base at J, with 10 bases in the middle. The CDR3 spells CSASPDGSYEQYV. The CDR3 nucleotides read TGCAGTGCTAGCCCCGACGGTTCCTACGAGCAGTACGTC.